Sequencing of this T cell receptor beta chain was carried out in a study of post-analysis software for immune sequencing data. On the study more broadly: Disease courses included relapsing-remitting, secondary progressive and progressive-relapsing multiple sclerosis. Whole-study findings and limits: Samples prepared in the same batch strongly co-clustered by F measure. Relative to controls, patients had several TRBV segments at higher frequency, with TRBV5-6, TRBV5-1 and TRBV20-1 among these.

Details on this clonotype: Its specificity is unknown.

The TCR beta cDNA libraries carried unique molecular identifiers. TCRdb used MiXCR to reprocess the PCR reads, holding one entry per CDR3 protein. Here the sample spans 740,000 or so distinct CDR3 sequences, approximately 57% being singletons. This CDR3 region has 17 residues. In germline, CDR1 is SGHRS, CDR2 YFSETQ. Trimming left V 3 bases short and J 0 bases short, with 19 bases between. V is TRBV5-1 and J is TRBJ2-7; tentatively, D is TRBD1 (6 bases). Sequences were obtained from blood. This TCR was recovered from a girl under 18 with multiple sclerosis. The chain's CDR3 is CASSSPFSRQDSYEQYF. The CDR3 DNA is TGCGCCAGCAGCTCGCCCTTCTCCAGACAGGACTCCTACGAGCAGTACTTC.